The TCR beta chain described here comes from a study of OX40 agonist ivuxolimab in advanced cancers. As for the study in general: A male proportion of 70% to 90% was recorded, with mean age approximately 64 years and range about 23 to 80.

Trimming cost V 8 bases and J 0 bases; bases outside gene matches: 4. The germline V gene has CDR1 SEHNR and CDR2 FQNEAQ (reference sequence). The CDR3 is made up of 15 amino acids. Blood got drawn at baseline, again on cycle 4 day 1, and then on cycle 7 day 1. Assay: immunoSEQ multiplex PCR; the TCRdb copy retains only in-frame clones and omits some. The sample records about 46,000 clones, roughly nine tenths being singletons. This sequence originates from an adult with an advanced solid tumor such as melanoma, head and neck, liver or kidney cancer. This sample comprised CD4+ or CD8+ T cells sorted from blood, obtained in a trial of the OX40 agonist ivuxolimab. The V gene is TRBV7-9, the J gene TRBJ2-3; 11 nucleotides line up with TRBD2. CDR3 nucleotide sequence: TGTGCCAGCGGAAGACTAGCGGGAAGCACAGATACGCAGTATTTT. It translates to CASGRLAGSTDTQYF.